This T cell receptor (beta chain) was identified during a study of T cells in localized non-small cell lung cancer. Regarding the study as a whole: Paired adjacent lung recovered a median around 52 of the top 100 tumor clones. Among the tissues sampled, uninvolved adjacent lung had the highest T cell clonality, above tumor. Prolonged overall survival went with higher T cell density in the blood.

On this clone: Its antigen remains unidentified.

The CDR3 is made up of 15 amino acids. CDR1 is KGHSH, CDR2 LQKENI, per germline. V lost 4 bases and J 0 bases, leaving 12 bases between the germline ends. TCRdb's copy holds only in-frame clones and misses some; the assay was immunoSEQ multiplex PCR. The sample yields around 21,000 clones, 85% to 90% seen once. The source is a male donor aged 60 or older with stage I lung adenocarcinoma. Sequenced here: peripheral blood, sampled before any cancer treatment. The rearrangement joins TRBV18 to TRBJ1-2, with a possible D match to TRBD1 (5 bases). CDR3 in amino acids: CASSLDSNANYGYTF. CDR3 sequence (DNA): TGTGCCAGCTCACTAGACAGTAATGCTAACTATGGCTACACCTTC.